One sample yielded the 30 T cell receptor beta chains listed below, sequenced in a study of T-cell reconstitution after alpha-beta-depleted transplantation in children. Preparing the TCRbeta library involved the use of unique molecular identifiers. TCRdb analysed the PCR reads with MiXCR anew, one entry per CDR3 protein. The table includes 530,000 or so distinct CDR3 sequences, roughly 30% detected once. The source was PBMCs, collected before TCRalphabeta/CD19-depleted stem cell transplant. The source is a boy in the first two years of life with Wiskott-Aldrich syndrome, due to receive a stem cell transplant.

The J gene is TRBJ2-3, the V gene TRBV5-4, with TRBD2 identical over 15 bases. This CDR3 has 18 residues. Germline CDR1 SGHNT, CDR2 YYREEE (reference sequence). Trimming took 4 bases from V and 0 from J; bases not matched to a gene: 6. The CDR3: CASSMGLAGGSSTDTQYF. CDR3 nucleotides: TGTGCCAGCAGCATGGGACTAGCGGGGGGATCTAGCACAGATACGCAGTATTTT.

The V and J genes are TRBV5-1 and TRBJ1-3; maybe TRBD1 (6 bases). The V gene lost 4 bases and the J gene lost 0 bases, with 14 bases spanning the gap. Germline V gene data show CDR1 as SGHRS and CDR2 as YFSETQ. This CDR3 has 16 amino acids. The CDR3 loop reads CASSGVTGSSGNTIYF. The CDR3 bases are TGCGCCAGCAGCGGAGTCACAGGGAGCTCTGGAAACACCATATATTTT.

J is TRBJ1-4 and V is TRBV27; TRBD1 might be the D (6 bases). Germline CDR1 reads MNHEY; CDR2 reads SMNVEV (reference sequence). CDR3 length: 17 residues. The V and J ends lost 3 bases and 7 bases respectively, with 21 bases between them. Here the CDR3 DNA reads TGTGCCAGCAGTTTTGGTGCTCGTGGGGGCGCGCGTGAAAAACTGTTTTTT. It specifies CASSFGARGGAREKLFF.

The genes are TRBV5-1 and TRBJ2-5, with 8 bases fitting TRBD2. V lost 3 bases and J lost 1; bases outside the gene matches: 2. The germline gives CDR1 SGHRS, CDR2 YFSETQ. This CDR3 has 14 residues. The DNA for the CDR3 is TGCGCCAGCAGCTCCGGGGGGGGCCAAGAGACCCAGTACTTC. This codes for CASSSGGGQETQYF.

The J gene is TRBJ2-2, the V gene TRBV15; 12 bases agree with TRBD2. This CDR3 comprises 17 residues. Trimming removed 0 bases from V and 9 bases from J; junction bases left unmatched: 8. Germline V gene sequence: CDR1 LNHNV, CDR2 YYDKDF (reference sequence). CDR3 residues: CATSRDAETSGSRELFF. CDR3 nucleotides: TGTGCCACCAGCAGAGATGCTGAGACTAGCGGGAGCCGGGAGCTGTTTTTT.

The chain joins TRBV5-1 to TRBJ1-2; D call uncertain. Trimming left V 2 bases short and J 4 bases short, with 15 bases between. Germline loops: CDR1 SGHRS, CDR2 YFSETQ. The CDR3 length is 15 residues. CDR3 sequence reads: CASSFGLEWGYGYTF. As DNA, the CDR3 is TGCGCCAGCAGCTTTGGTTTAGAATGGGGCTATGGCTACACCTTC.

The chain has TRBV5-1 and TRBJ2-4, with D possibly being TRBD2 (5 bases). The CDR3 covers 15 residues. Germline V CDR1 and CDR2: SGHRS, YFSETQ. Trimming took 4 bases from V and 0 from J, leaving 11 bases between them. The chain's CDR3 is CASSPLTIAKNIQYF. CDR3 bases: TGCGCCAGCAGCCCCCTGACTATAGCCAAAAACATTCAGTACTTC.

The rearrangement joins TRBV20-1 to TRBJ2-2, with 13 nucleotides matching TRBD2. CDR1 and CDR2 from the germline V gene are DFQATT and SNEGSKA (reference sequence). The V and J ends lost 3 bases and 5 bases, in that order; junction bases with no gene match: 6. There are 16 residues in the CDR3. This chain's CDR3 is CSASPGLAGWTGELFF. The CDR3 bases are TGCAGTGCTAGCCCGGGACTAGCGGGATGGACCGGGGAGCTGTTTTTT.

The sample holds a few counts of this clonotype. The V gene is TRBV5-1, the J gene TRBJ2-3; 10 nucleotides agree with TRBD2. V dropped 6 bases and J dropped 2; count of bases not matched to a gene: 9. The CDR3 length is 16 residues. Germline V lookup: CDR1 SGHRS, CDR2 YFSETQ. The CDR3 is CASTRRLAGATDTQYF. The CDR3 DNA reads TGCGCCAGCACGAGGAGGCTAGCGGGGGCCACAGATACGCAGTATTTT.

This rearrangement joins TRBV5-6 to TRBJ2-7; D gene ambiguous. Trimming pared 1 base from V and 0 bases from J, leaving 8 bases between. Germline CDR1 reads SGHDT; CDR2 reads YYEEEE. The CDR3 is 14 residues long. CDR3 amino acids: CASSLITDSYEQYF. The CDR3 region has the DNA TGTGCCAGCAGCTTGATAACAGACTCCTACGAGCAGTACTTC.

This clonotype came up a few times. V and J are TRBV5-1 and TRBJ2-3; 7 bases match TRBD1. The CDR3 contains 14 residues. Germline V gene sequence: CDR1 SGHRS, CDR2 YFSETQ. V lost 4 bases to trimming and J lost 8 bases; unmatched junction nucleotides: 10. This CDR3 is CASSIGQVLGTQYF. CDR3 DNA: TGCGCCAGCAGCATCGGACAGGTTCTGGGTACGCAGTATTTT.

V usage is TRBV7-2 and J usage is TRBJ2-1, with D possibly TRBD2 on 5 matching bases. The germline V gene has CDR1 SGHTA and CDR2 FQGNSA. This CDR3 has 15 residues. Trimming cost V 0 bases and J 4 bases, with 10 bases left between them. For the CDR3, the DNA is TGTGCCAGCAGCTTAGCCCAGCGGCAATACAATGAGCAGTTCTTC. This encodes CASSLAQRQYNEQFF. The complete variable domain, with remaining parts taken from reference TRBV7-2 and TRBJ2-1, reads GAGVSQSPSNKVTEKGKDVELRCDPISGHTALYWYRQSLGQGLEFLIYFQGNSAPDKSGLPSDRFSAERTGGSVSTLTIQRTQQEDSAVYLCASSLAQRQYNEQFFGPGTRLTVL.

The chain is built from TRBV5-1 and TRBJ2-3; no definite D call. The germline V and J ends were trimmed by 0 bases and 4 bases, with 12 bases remaining between them. The germline V gene encodes CDR1 SGHRS and CDR2 YFSETQ. The CDR3 is 15 residues long. CDR3 sequence: CASSLGLVSPDTQYF. The DNA of the CDR3 is TGCGCCAGCAGCTTGGGGCTAGTTTCCCCAGATACGCAGTATTTT.

The genes are TRBV28 and TRBJ2-3; 10 bases map to TRBD2. The V segment lost 5 bases and the J segment 0 bases; nucleotides outside the gene matches: 20. There are 21 residues in the CDR3. From germline, CDR1 is MDHEN and CDR2 SYDVKM. The CDR3 spells CASSTMREGLANRRSTDTQYF. CDR3 DNA sequence: TGTGCCAGCAGTACCATGAGGGAGGGACTAGCGAACCGAAGGAGCACAGATACGCAGTATTTT.

The chain joins TRBV20-1 to TRBJ2-2, with D unclear. CDR1 and CDR2 from the germline V gene are DFQATT and SNEGSKA (reference sequence). Trimming took 1 base from V and 5 from J, leaving 14 bases between them. This CDR3 is 15 amino acids long. The CDR3 bases are TGCAGTGCTAGAGCGGGCGGTCCTGGGACCGGGGAGCTGTTTTTT. The encoded protein is CSARAGGPGTGELFF.

This chain links TRBV29-1 with TRBJ1-2; 11 nucleotides align to TRBD1. Germline V gene sequence: CDR1 SQVTM, CDR2 ANQGSEA. Germline trimming cut 4 bases from V and 0 bases from J; bases unmatched to any gene: 7. CDR3 size: 16 residues. CDR3 amino acids: CSVGTGTGGTNYGYTF. DNA of the CDR3: TGCAGCGTTGGGACCGGGACAGGGGGGACTAACTATGGCTACACCTTC.

The V and J genes are TRBV5-1 and TRBJ2-5, with TRBD1 matching 10 bases. Germline lookup yields CDR1 SGHRS and CDR2 YFSETQ. The CDR3 loop spans 16 amino acids. J gave up 4 bases and V 3 bases, and 9 bases lay outside the gene matches. The CDR3 nucleotides are TGCGCCAGCAGCTGGCCACTGGACAGGGGGGTAGAGACCCAGTACTTC. It specifies CASSWPLDRGVETQYF.

This clonotype was detected a few times. This chain uses TRBV20-1 with TRBJ1-1; D remains ambiguous. The CDR3 spans 14 residues. Trimming removed 3 bases at V and 3 bases at J, with 14 bases between. CDR1 and CDR2 from the germline V gene are DFQATT and SNEGSKA (reference sequence). The CDR3 sequence is CSARVYGLDTEAFF. CDR3 sequence (DNA): TGCAGTGCTAGGGTGTACGGCTTAGACACTGAAGCTTTCTTT.

This clonotype was seen a handful of times. The V gene is TRBV5-1, the J gene TRBJ1-1; D uncertain. The germline V and J ends were trimmed by 5 bases and 1 base, with 9 bases remaining between them. Germline V gives CDR1 SGHRS, CDR2 YFSETQ. The CDR3 is 13 residues long. CDR3 sequence: CASRSGGNTEAFF. CDR3 DNA sequence: TGCGCCAGCAGATCGGGAGGGAACACTGAAGCTTTCTTT.

In its sample, this clonotype was seen a few times. The gene calls are TRBV12-3 or TRBV12-4 and TRBJ2-3; D remains unclear. This CDR3 contains 14 residues. Deletions cut 5 bases from V and 5 bases from J, with 14 bases between. The DNA of the CDR3 is TGTGCCAGCAGTACCTTGGGTAGGGTAGATACGCAGTATTTT. Its translation: CASSTLGRVDTQYF.

The gene calls are TRBV28 and TRBJ2-5; tentative D call: TRBD1 (6 bases). Germline CDR1 and CDR2: MDHEN and SYDVKM. The CDR3 extends over 15 amino acids. Trimming took 6 bases from V and 2 from J, leaving 16 bases between them. The CDR3 spells CASSHRRQAQETQYF. CDR3 nucleotides: TGTGCCAGCAGCCATCGACGACAGGCGCAAGAGACCCAGTACTTC.

The rearrangement uses TRBV28 and TRBJ1-2; 7 bases agree with TRBD1. Germline loops: CDR1 MDHEN, CDR2 SYDVKM. With 3 bases clipped from V and 5 bases from J, the junction kept 9 bases outside the gene matches. The CDR3 is made up of 15 amino acids. CDR3 DNA: TGTGCCAGCAGTTTCTCGACAGGGCCAGTTTATGGCTACACCTTC. It translates to CASSFSTGPVYGYTF.

The chain is built from TRBV5-1 and TRBJ2-7; D uncertain. CDR3 length equals 14 residues. CDR1 and CDR2 (germline): SGHRS, YFSETQ. Trimming left V 0 bases short and J 2 bases short, with 9 bases between. The CDR3 sequence: CASSLEGTTYEQYF. For the CDR3, the DNA is TGCGCCAGCAGCTTGGAAGGCACTACCTACGAGCAGTACTTC. Variable domain in full (rest from reference TRBV5-1 and TRBJ2-7): KAGVTQTPRYLIKTRGQQVTLSCSPISGHRSVSWYQQTPGQGLQFLFEYFSETQRNKGNFPGRFSGRQFSNSRSEMNVSTLELGDSALYLCASSLEGTTYEQYFGPGTRLTVT.

Many counts were recorded for this clonotype. The gene calls are TRBV7-3 and TRBJ1-1; D is possibly TRBD1 (5 bases). The CDR3 consists of 13 residues. V was pared by 1 base and J by 3 bases, with 6 bases between. Germline V gene data show CDR1 as SGHTA and CDR2 as FQGTGA. The CDR3 region has the DNA TGTGCCAGCAGCTTAAAAGGGGACACTGAAGCTTTCTTT. Its translation: CASSLKGDTEAFF.

This clonotype was counted between two and nine times. V and J are TRBV10-3 and TRBJ2-5, with 7 positions matching TRBD2. J was trimmed by 1 base and V by 2 bases; bases with no gene match: 7. Germline V gene data show CDR1 as ENHRY and CDR2 as SYGVKD. CDR3 length: 16 residues. In nucleotides, the CDR3 is TGTGCCATCAGTGAGGGGGGGGAGGCGGTCCAAGAGACCCAGTACTTC. It encodes CAISEGGEAVQETQYF.

The chain employs TRBV5-1 and TRBJ2-3, with 8 positions matching TRBD1. The V gene end was trimmed by 4 bases and the J gene end by 3 bases; junction bases not matched to a gene: 4. CDR1 and CDR2 (germline): SGHRS, YFSETQ. This CDR3 contains 14 residues. The CDR3 coding sequence is TGCGCCAGCAGCGGAAGGGACAGGACAGATACGCAGTATTTT. Amino acids: CASSGRDRTDTQYF.

CDR3 residues: CASSLGHVYETQYF. DNA for the CDR3: TGTGCCAGCAGCTTGGGCCACGTATATGAGACCCAGTACTTC. The rearrangement links TRBV5-6 to TRBJ2-5; D remains ambiguous. V lost 0 bases to trimming and J lost 5 bases, with 11 bases between them. CDR3 length: 14 residues. Germline V CDR1 and CDR2: SGHDT, YYEEEE.

The V gene is TRBV5-1, the J gene TRBJ1-1; D gene ambiguous. Germline V lookup: CDR1 SGHRS, CDR2 YFSETQ. Trimming took 5 bases from V and 1 from J, leaving 12 bases between them. This CDR3 has 14 residues. CDR3 DNA: TGCGCCAGCAGTTCCCCCCCACGGAACACTGAAGCTTTCTTT. Encoded protein: CASSSPPRNTEAFF.

This clonotype appeared a few times. V gene TRBV20-1 combines with J gene TRBJ2-5; the D gene is possibly TRBD1 (6 bases). The CDR3 extends over 14 amino acids. Trimming stripped 6 bases from V and 5 bases from J, with 19 bases between. Germline CDR1 reads DFQATT; CDR2 reads SNEGSKA (reference sequence). CDR3 amino acids: CSANYRVPPETQYF. The CDR3 coding sequence is TGCAGTGCCAATTACAGGGTCCCCCCGGAGACCCAGTACTTC.

In this sample, this clonotype turned up a few times. V is TRBV6-1 and J is TRBJ1-2; the D is unclear. The CDR3 is 14 amino acids. Germline V gene lookup returns CDR1 MNHNS and CDR2 SASEGT. Deletions cut 8 bases from V and 4 bases from J, with 17 bases between. In nucleotides, the CDR3 is TGTGCCAGCCGGATGACCGCCGCGTCCTATGGCTACACCTTC. This sequence encodes CASRMTAASYGYTF.